This entry lists 5 T cell receptor beta chains sequenced from one sample in a study of tumor-infiltrating lymphocytes in localized non-small cell lung cancer. Using immunoSEQ multiplex PCR, the repertoire was profiled, and TCRdb retains in-frame clones only, with some absent. Of over 10,000 clones listed, approximately 70% are singletons. Material: lung tumor tissue. These receptors originate from a human donor with non-small cell lung cancer.

This clone was seen once. The V and J genes are TRBV5-4 and TRBJ2-3, with 11 nucleotides matching TRBD1. This CDR3 is 16 amino acids long. CDR1 and CDR2 (germline): SGHNT, YYREEE (reference sequence). J gave up 4 bases and V 4 bases, and 8 bases lay outside the gene matches. CDR3 sequence: CASSASGQGVADTQYF. CDR3 DNA sequence: TGTGCCAGCAGCGCATCGGGACAGGGGGTCGCAGATACGCAGTATTTT.

The chain has TRBV27 and TRBJ1-4; 8 bases line up with TRBD1. The germline V gene encodes CDR1 MNHEY and CDR2 SMNVEV (reference sequence). This CDR3 is built from 17 residues. J was trimmed by 3 bases and V by 2 bases; bases with no gene match: 8. This CDR3 reads CASSLAGGQAANEKLFF. In nucleotides, the CDR3 is TGTGCCAGCAGTTTAGCAGGGGGCCAAGCAGCTAATGAAAAACTGTTTTTT.

DNA of the CDR3: TGTGCCAGTAGTATCGGACAGGGCTATGGCTACACCTTC. Residues: CASSIGQGYGYTF. The J gene is TRBJ1-2, the V gene TRBV19; 8 bases line up with TRBD1. The junction had 1 base not matched to a gene; V was cut back by 3 bases and J by 4 bases. This CDR3 contains 13 residues. Germline V gene data show CDR1 as LNHDA and CDR2 as SQIVND (reference sequence).

By share, this clone counts as medium-sized. This chain joins TRBV6-5 and TRBJ1-1; 9 bases align to TRBD1. J was trimmed by 4 bases and V by 8 bases; bases with no gene match: 2. The germline CDR1 and CDR2 sequences are MNHEY and SVGAGI. This CDR3 comprises 12 residues. CDR3 region: CASRDRVTEAFF. The CDR3 DNA reads as TGTGCCAGCCGGGACAGGGTCACTGAAGCTTTCTTT.

V and J are TRBV7-9 and TRBJ2-3, with 11 bases aligning to TRBD1. The length of the CDR3 is 15 residues. The V gene end was trimmed by 5 bases and the J gene end by 5 bases; junction bases not matched to a gene: 6. Germline loops: CDR1 SEHNR, CDR2 FQNEAQ (reference sequence). CDR3: CASSARTGGIDTQYF. The CDR3 nucleotides are TGTGCCAGCAGCGCCCGGACAGGGGGCATAGATACGCAGTATTTT.